One and the same sample provided the 31 T cell receptor beta chains below, sequenced in a study of identical twins. TCRdb ran MiXCR on the 5' RACE reads and lists one entry per CDR3 protein. Here the sample spans approximately 240,000 distinct CDR3 sequences, more than 12% being singletons. What was sequenced was memory (CD45RO+) T cells sorted from blood. The receptors here all came from a woman in her late teens or twenties in good health.

This clonotype was detected a few times. The rearrangement joins TRBV6-1 to TRBJ1-4, with TRBD1 matching 7 bases. Per germline, CDR1 MNHNS and CDR2 SASEGT. This CDR3 region has 14 residues. Trimming removed 2 bases from V and 5 bases from J; junction bases left unmatched: 2. This CDR3 is CASSEQGENEKLFF. The CDR3 region has the DNA TGTGCCAGCAGTGAACAGGGGGAGAATGAAAAACTGTTTTTT.

This clonotype occurred a few times. The rearrangement joins TRBV4-3 to TRBJ2-7; the match to TRBD1 covers 9 bases. Germline V CDR1 and CDR2: LGHNA, YSLEER. V lost 1 base to trimming and J lost 4 bases; unmatched junction nucleotides: 11. The CDR3 loop spans 17 amino acids. CDR3 region: CASSQGFGTGNHYEQYF. The CDR3, as DNA: TGCGCCAGCAGCCAAGGATTTGGGACAGGGAATCATTACGAGCAGTACTTC.

The chain uses TRBV5-1 and TRBJ2-6; the D call may be TRBD1 or TRBD2 (6 bases each). This CDR3 spans 18 amino acids. Trimming left V 0 bases short and J 0 bases short, with 13 bases between. CDR1 is SGHRS, CDR2 YFSETQ, per germline. The CDR3 region has the DNA TGCGCCAGCAGCTTGGTGGCAGGGGACTCCTCTGGGGCCAACGTCCTGACTTTC. It translates to CASSLVAGDSSGANVLTF.

This clonotype showed up just a few times. The chain links TRBV30 to TRBJ1-5, with 10 bases aligning to TRBD1. CDR3 length: 14 residues. Germline loops: CDR1 GTSNPN, CDR2 SVGIG (reference sequence). J was trimmed by 8 bases and V by 5 bases; bases with no gene match: 9. CDR3: CAWAEDRGTEPQHF. The CDR3 bases are TGTGCCTGGGCTGAGGACAGGGGGACGGAGCCCCAGCATTTT.

This clonotype was counted ten times or more. The chain carries TRBV6-2 or TRBV6-3 and TRBJ2-4; D is undetermined. The CDR3 is made up of 16 amino acids. Germline V lookup: CDR1 MNHEY, CDR2 SVGEGT. Trimming cost V 2 bases and J 0 bases, with 11 bases left between them. As DNA, the CDR3 is TGTGCCAGCAGTTACGGCGCTACTCAAGCCAAAAACATTCAGTACTTC. Protein sequence: CASSYGATQAKNIQYF.

V and J are TRBV5-1 and TRBJ2-3, with a tentative D call TRBD1 (6 bases). Germline-derived CDR1 and CDR2 are SGHRS and YFSETQ. V gave up 4 bases and J gave up 5 bases, with 14 bases separating them. This CDR3 region has 14 residues. DNA for the CDR3: TGCGCCAGCAGCGCCACAGGGTTTCAAGATACGCAGTATTTT. Encoded protein: CASSATGFQDTQYF. The complete variable domain, with remaining parts taken from reference TRBV5-1 and TRBJ2-3, reads KAGVTQTPRYLIKTRGQQVTLSCSPISGHRSVSWYQQTPGQGLQFLFEYFSETQRNKGNFPGRFSGRQFSNSRSEMNVSTLELGDSALYLCASSATGFQDTQYFGPGTRLTVL.

This clonotype appeared a few times. This rearrangement joins TRBV19 to TRBJ2-2; 8 bases map to TRBD1. This CDR3 has 14 residues. Germline assignment: CDR1 LNHDA and CDR2 SQIVND (reference sequence). Trimming cost V 5 bases and J 7 bases; bases outside gene matches: 6. CDR3 residues: CASSPNRGNGELFF. The DNA for the CDR3 is TGTGCCAGTAGTCCCAACAGGGGGAACGGGGAGCTGTTTTTT. The complete variable domain, with remaining parts taken from reference TRBV19 and TRBJ2-2, reads DGGITQSPKYLFRKEGQNVTLSCEQNLNHDAMYWYRQDPGQGLRLIYYSQIVNDFQKGDIAEGYSVSREKKESFPLTVTSAQKNPTAFYLCASSPNRGNGELFFGEGSRLTVL.

The sample holds many counts of this clonotype. The chain recombines TRBV7-6 with TRBJ2-1; no clear D gene. The germline V and J ends were trimmed by 2 bases and 6 bases, with 8 bases remaining between them. Germline V gives CDR1 SGHVS, CDR2 FNYEAQ. This CDR3 has 13 amino acids. As DNA, the CDR3 is TGTGCCAGCAGCTTATTTCGCGGCAATGAGCAGTTCTTC. As protein: CASSLFRGNEQFF.

CDR3 region: CASSQGGTLYTQYF. The CDR3 DNA reads TGTGCCAGCAGCCAAGGGGGGACCCTCTATACGCAGTATTTT. V and J are TRBV3-1 and TRBJ2-3; TRBD1 or TRBD2 may be the D gene (5 bases each). V shed 1 base and J shed 7 bases, with 12 bases lying between them. This CDR3 has 14 residues. The V gene's germline CDR1 is LGHDT and CDR2 YNNKEL (reference sequence).

This clonotype was picked up a small number of times. The chain joins TRBV2 to TRBJ2-3, with TRBD2 matching 10 bases. V trimming: 4 bases; J trimming: 5 bases; junction bases outside the gene matches: 0. CDR3 length: 13 amino acids. Per germline, CDR1 SNHLY and CDR2 FYNNEI. Written as DNA, the CDR3 is TGTGCCAGCAGTGGACTAGCGGGAGATACGCAGTATTTT. The encoded protein is CASSGLAGDTQYF.

In this sample, this clonotype turned up a few times. The chain is built from TRBV7-9 and TRBJ2-1; D is ambiguous. The germline gives CDR1 SEHNR, CDR2 FQNEAQ (reference sequence). The V end lost 5 bases, the J end lost 2 bases, and 16 bases lay between the germline ends. CDR3 size: 16 residues. The CDR3 loop is CASSARGGAPYNEQFF. CDR3 nucleotide sequence: TGTGCCAGCAGCGCACGAGGTGGAGCCCCCTACAATGAGCAGTTCTTC.

This clonotype was observed at least ten times. The chain links TRBV20-1 to TRBJ1-1; D not resolved. In germline, CDR1 is DFQATT, CDR2 SNEGSKA (reference sequence). V lost 4 bases to trimming and J lost 0 bases, with 15 bases between them. The length of the CDR3 is 15 residues. The DNA of the CDR3 is TGCAGTGCTATGCCCCCAGGTATTGTGAACACTGAAGCTTTCTTT. This encodes CSAMPPGIVNTEAFF.

The chain's CDR3 is CASSQLTAGANVLTF. In DNA form, the CDR3 reads TGTGCCAGCAGCCAATTGACAGCCGGGGCCAACGTCCTGACTTTC. The rearrangement links TRBV3-1 to TRBJ2-6; TRBD1 might be the D (5 bases). CDR1 is LGHDT and CDR2 is YNNKEL in the germline V gene (reference sequence). The CDR3 covers 15 residues. The ends were cut back, 2 bases at V and 4 bases at J, with 9 bases in the middle.

This clonotype was detected many times. The chain joins TRBV12-3 or TRBV12-4 to TRBJ2-2, with D possibly being TRBD1 (6 bases). Trimming removed 7 bases at V and 4 bases at J, with 16 bases between. The CDR3 spans 15 residues. Here the CDR3 reads CASINRDLGTGELFF. The CDR3 nucleotides read TGTGCCAGCATCAACAGGGATCTGGGCACCGGGGAGCTGTTTTTT.

This clonotype has ten or more counts. The J gene is TRBJ2-3, the V gene TRBV29-1, with 7 bases lining up with TRBD2. The germline V gene has CDR1 SQVTM and CDR2 ANQGSEA. The CDR3 length is 14 residues. The junction had 10 bases not matched to a gene; V was cut back by 6 bases and J by 4 bases. The CDR3 DNA reads TGCAGCGTATGGGGAGGGGCGGGAGCAGATACGCAGTATTTT. Translated: CSVWGGAGADTQYF.

This clonotype was counted only a few times. The chain carries TRBV2 and TRBJ2-3; no definite D call. The CDR3 length is 13 residues. The V gene lost 0 bases and the J gene lost 9 bases, with 10 bases spanning the gap. Germline assignment: CDR1 SNHLY and CDR2 FYNNEI. The CDR3 here is CASSEAQAGTQYF. The CDR3, as DNA: TGTGCCAGCAGTGAAGCCCAGGCTGGCACGCAGTATTTT.

The chain couples TRBV11-2 to TRBJ1-3; D ambiguous. The germline gives CDR1 SGHAT, CDR2 FQNNGV. The CDR3 spans 15 residues. The V and J ends lost 4 bases and 1 base respectively, with 11 bases between them. CDR3 nucleotides: TGTGCCAGCAGCTCTGTACTAGCATCTGGAAACACCATATATTTT. Residues: CASSSVLASGNTIYF.

This clonotype was recorded a few times. The gene calls are TRBV6-5 and TRBJ2-3, with 7 bases fitting TRBD1. The length of the CDR3 is 15 residues. V was clipped by 4 bases and J by 2 bases; unmatched bases: 6. CDR1 MNHEY and CDR2 SVGAGI come from the germline V gene. CDR3 amino acids: CASSSDRVDTDTQYF. DNA for the CDR3: TGTGCCAGCAGTTCCGACAGGGTAGACACAGATACGCAGTATTTT.

This clonotype came up many times. This chain uses TRBV20-1 with TRBJ2-7, with TRBD1 matching 7 bases. Germline CDR1 and CDR2: DFQATT and SNEGSKA (reference sequence). The CDR3 runs 13 residues. The junction had 7 bases not matched to a gene; V was cut back by 5 bases and J by 3 bases. The CDR3 is CSAPTGRNYEQYF. In nucleotides, the CDR3 is TGCAGTGCTCCGACAGGGCGCAACTACGAGCAGTACTTC.

This clonotype was detected ten times or more. The chain combines TRBV29-1 with TRBJ2-7; D remains ambiguous. V was pared by 3 bases and J by 2 bases, with 11 bases between. CDR1 SQVTM and CDR2 ANQGSEA come from the germline V gene. The CDR3 extends over 13 amino acids. This CDR3 is CSVDSIGPYEQYF. The CDR3 DNA reads TGCAGCGTTGACTCGATAGGACCCTACGAGCAGTACTTC.

This clonotype was observed a few times. V usage is TRBV7-2 and J usage is TRBJ1-1; 7 positions match TRBD1. This CDR3 has 14 amino acids. Germline V gene lookup returns CDR1 SGHTA and CDR2 FQGNSA. With 3 bases clipped from V and 7 bases from J, the junction kept 8 bases outside the gene matches. The CDR3 here is CASSFLAQGGEAFF. The DNA for the CDR3 is TGTGCCAGCAGCTTCTTGGCGCAGGGGGGTGAAGCTTTCTTT.

This clonotype was detected only a few times. V is TRBV27 and J is TRBJ2-2; D unresolved. Germline CDR1 is MNHEY and CDR2 is SMNVEV (reference sequence). V was pared by 2 bases and J by 6 bases, with 16 bases between. The length of the CDR3 is 16 residues. CDR3: CASSLMYTSGPGELFF. CDR3 nucleotides: TGTGCCAGCAGTTTAATGTACACGTCGGGCCCCGGGGAGCTGTTTTTT.

The chain links TRBV10-3 to TRBJ2-5, with 11 nucleotides matching TRBD1. With 3 bases clipped from V and 3 bases from J, the junction kept 3 bases outside the gene matches. The germline V gene has CDR1 ENHRY and CDR2 SYGVKD. The CDR3 runs 15 residues. CDR3 amino acids: CAISDGTGGKETQYF. The DNA of the CDR3 is TGTGCCATCAGTGATGGGACAGGGGGTAAAGAGACCCAGTACTTC.

This clonotype appeared a single time. V is TRBV12-3 or TRBV12-4 and J is TRBJ2-1; unclear D gene. CDR3 length: 11 amino acids. V gave up 6 bases and J gave up 11 bases, with 11 bases separating them. In nucleotides, the CDR3 is TGTGCCAGCAGCCCGCAGCTGCAGCAGTTCTTC. It encodes CASSPQLQQFF.

This chain links TRBV7-8 with TRBJ2-5; D is possibly TRBD2 (6 bases). CDR1 is SGHVS and CDR2 is FQNEAQ in the germline V gene. The ends were cut back, 5 bases at V and 4 bases at J, with 11 bases in the middle. This CDR3 contains 13 residues. CDR3 bases: TGTGCCAGCAGCGGGAGAGCGGGAGAGACCCAGTACTTC. It encodes CASSGRAGETQYF.

About this clonotype itself: It may be a read error: a sequence one base away is much more abundant. This rearrangement joins TRBV5-1 to TRBJ2-2; D is unresolved. CDR3 length: 13 residues. Germline assignment: CDR1 SGHRS and CDR2 YFSETQ. The CDR3, as DNA: TGCGCCAGCGGGCTATCGAAGACCGGGGAGCTGTTTTTT. Protein product: CASGLSKTGELFF.

The sample holds a few counts of this clonotype. The rearrangement links TRBV6-1 to TRBJ2-2; D not certain. This CDR3 region has 15 residues. V lost 3 bases and J 8 bases, leaving 16 bases between the germline ends. Germline-derived CDR1 and CDR2 are MNHNS and SASEGT. The CDR3 DNA sequence: TGTGCCAGCAGTGAGTTGCAGGCGGTATTAGGGGAGCTGTTTTTT. Protein: CASSELQAVLGELFF.

This clonotype was seen more than once but under ten times. This chain joins TRBV20-1 and TRBJ2-7; weak D call: TRBD2 (6 bases). This CDR3 region has 15 residues. Germline V gives CDR1 DFQATT, CDR2 SNEGSKA (reference sequence). The V end was cut by 3 bases, the J end by 4 bases, with 19 bases between. Here the CDR3 DNA reads TGCAGTGCTAGGGCCGGGGGACCGGACTATTACGAGCAGTACTTC. Amino acids: CSARAGGPDYYEQYF.

The CDR3 region is CASSGYSFAGYTF. The DNA for the CDR3 is TGTGCCAGCAGTGGATACAGCTTCGCCGGCTACACCTTC. This chain joins TRBV27 and TRBJ1-2; D gene unclear. CDR3 length: 13 residues. V lost 5 bases and J lost 8, with 15 bases in between. Germline V gives CDR1 MNHEY, CDR2 SMNVEV (reference sequence).

This clonotype was seen a handful of times. The rearrangement joins TRBV20-1 to TRBJ2-7; TRBD1 agrees at 10 bases. The V gene's germline CDR1 is DFQATT and CDR2 SNEGSKA (reference sequence). This CDR3 has 13 amino acids. With 7 bases clipped from V and 2 bases from J, the junction kept 5 bases outside the gene matches. The CDR3 region has the DNA TGCAGTGTCTCCGGGACAGGGGCCTACGAGCAGTACTTC. This codes for CSVSGTGAYEQYF.

The V gene is TRBV5-1, the J gene TRBJ2-5; D is undetermined. V was trimmed by 6 bases and J by 1 base, leaving 16 bases between them. Germline V gene lookup returns CDR1 SGHRS and CDR2 YFSETQ. The CDR3 runs to 15 residues. The CDR3: CASIENPSFQETQYF. CDR3 bases: TGCGCCAGCATTGAGAACCCTTCATTCCAAGAGACCCAGTACTTC.